The 2 T cell receptor beta chains given below trace back to one sample, sequenced in a study of cytomegalovirus exposure and HLA in healthy donors (dated by TCRdb to 2017 to 2019). Preparation of the library involved the immunoSEQ multiplex PCR assay. A mixture of 60 forward primers for TCR Vbeta segments and 13 reverse primers for TCR Jbeta segments was used in the multiplex PCR. In its TCRdb copy, this immuneACCESS table keeps in-frame sequences only and misses some clones. Where compared with another copy, unresolved V genes explain less than half of these, and the others have no known cause. This sample lists 37,000 or so clones; 80% to 90% were detected once. The ten largest clones represent roughly 10% of the sample. What was sequenced was PBMCs. These receptors were taken from a woman aged 35 to 49 in good health and CMV-seronegative.

V is TRBV4-3 and J is TRBJ1-1; 7 bases fit TRBD1. The germline CDR1 and CDR2 sequences are LGHNA and YSLEER. V gave up 0 bases and J gave up 6 bases; unmatched junction bases: 1. This CDR3 comprises 13 residues. The CDR3 DNA reads as TGCGCCAGCAGCCAAGAGGGACAGTCTGAAGCTTTCTTT. It codes for CASSQEGQSEAFF.

The chain employs TRBV7-2 and TRBJ1-5; D possibly corresponds to TRBD1 (6 bases). This CDR3 region has 14 residues. Germline-derived CDR1 and CDR2 are SGHTA and FQGNSA. Trimming removed 3 bases at V and 4 bases at J, with 10 bases between. CDR3 nucleotides: TGTGCCAGCAGCTTCGAGGGGGGGAATCAGCCCCAGCATTTT. Residues: CASSFEGGNQPQHF. Using reference TRBV7-2 and TRBJ1-5 for the parts outside the CDR3, the full variable domain is GAGVSQSPSNKVTEKGKDVELRCDPISGHTALYWYRQSLGQGLEFLIYFQGNSAPDKSGLPSDRFSAERTGGSVSTLTIQRTQQEDSAVYLCASSFEGGNQPQHFGDGTRLSIL.